This record looks at one T cell receptor beta chain sequence and its context. Its recognized antigen is unknown. It has no much larger one-base neighbor in the sample; base qualities were not kept. This entry comes from a study of graft-versus-host responses after intestinal transplantation (dated by TCRdb to about 2021). With regard to the full study: Recipients received multivisceral, liver-intestinal, or isolated intestinal transplants. Samples from a few later patients were sequenced in-house on an Illumina MiSeq with MiXCR processing rather than by the commercial service. Anti-thymocyte globulin induction was given to all recipients, followed by maintenance tacrolimus and steroids for approximately three years. A peak of at least 4% donor T cells among recipient peripheral blood mononuclear cells was the definition used for donor T cell macrochimerism. After intestinal transplantation, graft-versus-host and host-versus-graft alloreactive T cell clones in the graft, circulation and bone marrow were tracked using bulk TCR-beta CDR3 sequencing. A cohort of about two dozen intestinal transplant recipients, including one retransplant, was enrolled, and 3 patients lacking pretransplant specimens were excluded. To identify alloreactive clones, pre-transplant mixed lymphocyte reaction products were sequenced and then compared with unstimulated pre-transplant donor and recipient T cells. The investigation overall reported the following: In patients with donor T cell macrochimerism, the allografts had high GvH to HvG T cell clonal ratios. Early after transplant, declines in HvG clones were associated with peak levels of circulating GvH clones. Conclusions were limited by the relatively low number and heterogeneity of intestinal transplant patients. GvH clones turned up in recipient bone marrow, with some appearing earlier in ileal mucosa or blood, a pattern consistent with an intestinal mucosal origin.

In light of the paper, this sample's time point label describes: cells obtained before transplantation from donor or recipient. CD3+CD4+ and CD3+CD8+ populations were FACS-sorted from unstimulated pre-transplant donor and recipient cells taken from spleen or lymph nodes. The CDR3 goes from the cysteine to the phenylalanine over 17 residues. The read is trimmed to its CDR3 DNA, 51 bases read in frame from base 1. Based on the germline V gene, the CDR1 and CDR2 sequences are LGHNA and YSLEER. The germline V and J ends show losses of 0 bases and 4 bases respectively, and no gene match explains 8 bases of the junction. The library was produced with the immunoSEQ multiplex PCR assay. For most patients, genomic DNA was isolated using the Qiagen DNeasy Blood and Tissue Kit and was shipped frozen to Adaptive Biotechnologies for TCR sequencing. For most patients, high-throughput TCR-beta CDR3 sequencing of genomic DNA was performed by Adaptive Biotechnologies. For the original study's pipeline: TCR sequencing data for around 19 patients were retrieved from Adaptive's ImmunoSEQ software; a few other patients were processed with MiXCR and VDJtools. CD4 versus CD8 sorting errors were corrected by removing sequences found in both subsets at a frequency ratio below 5:1. CDR3 nucleotide sequences shared between donor and recipient were removed because the origin of such sequences could not be assigned. To be classed as alloreactive, a clone needed at least 2-fold expansion over unstimulated cells and a minimum CFSE-low frequency of 0.002% (template counts) or 0.001% (read counts). Mappable clones were those detected in sequenced pre-transplant spleen, lymph node, or MLR CFSE-low populations of the donor or recipient. Cumulative frequency of alloreactive clones was calculated as a percentage of all sequences weighted by copy number. Imported from immuneACCESS, the table was reduced by TCRdb to in-frame sequences with V and J called. These copies leave out some clones; in studies compared against another copy, an unresolved V gene accounts for under half, and the cause of the remainder is not known. Clone size and the V and J calls come from that table; the DNA yielded D and trimming. The sample table shows tens of thousands of clones, and around 93% are seen once. The ten largest clones represent around 0.49% of the sample.

The TCR originated in a human donor who received an intestinal transplant. Here the chain combines TRBV4-3 and TRBJ2-7, with 11 bases matching TRBD1. The material was unstimulated CD8+ T cells sorted from spleen or lymph node cells, obtained before intestinal transplant. DNA sequence: TGCGCCAGCAGCCAAGATTCGTTTGGACAGGGGGCTTACGAGCAGTACTTC. Protein translation: CASSQDSFGQGAYEQYF.